This TCR beta chain is drawn from a study of blood T cell repertoires in COVID-19. Study at large: PBMCs, B-cell-depleted T cells, or T cells were the source of the cDNA or gDNA that made up the material.

Method: immunoSEQ multiplex PCR; TCRdb's copy keeps in-frame clones and lacks some. The sample has about 28,000 clones; roughly 80% are singletons. The CDR3 consists of 15 residues. Germline assignment: CDR1 LNHDA and CDR2 SQIVND (reference sequence). The V gene lost 6 bases and the J gene lost 6 bases, with 17 bases spanning the gap. Specimen: peripheral blood. The rearrangement joins TRBV19 to TRBJ2-2, with D possibly TRBD1 on 6 matching bases. This sequence was found in a woman in her sixties with acute or convalescent COVID-19. The CDR3 DNA follows: TGTGCCAGTAGGGTACAGGGAAGGGGTGCCGGGGAGCTGTTTTTT. Encoded protein: CASRVQGRGAGELFF.